The 27 T cell receptor beta chains presented below share a single source sample, sequenced in a study of chemoradiotherapy in HPV16-positive cancers. Only in-frame clones appear in the TCRdb table, and some are missing; sequencing was by immunoSEQ multiplex PCR. Found here are thousands of clones, roughly 79% of them singletons; the top ten hold nearly 7.5%. The sample was taken from a patient who underwent chemoradiotherapy. The receptors were sampled from a human donor with HPV-associated anogenital cancer.

This chain links TRBV10-3 with TRBJ2-3; perhaps TRBD2 as D (7 bases). Trimming removed 3 bases at V and 4 bases at J, with 14 bases between. The CDR3 is 15 amino acids. CDR1 and CDR2 from the germline V gene are ENHRY and SYGVKD. CDR3 amino acids: CAISDPRGAADTQYF. CDR3 nucleotides: TGTGCCATCAGTGACCCTCGGGGGGCGGCAGATACGCAGTATTTT.

This chain joins TRBV4-1 and TRBJ2-1; tentatively, D is TRBD1 (6 bases). Germline V gives CDR1 MGHRA, CDR2 YSYEKL. This CDR3 region has 15 residues. V lost 0 bases to trimming and J lost 4 bases, with 10 bases between them. CDR3 DNA sequence: TGCGCCAGCAGCCAAGATCTTAGGGGGTACAATGAGCAGTTCTTC. This gives the protein CASSQDLRGYNEQFF.

J is TRBJ2-6 and V is TRBV18, with D maybe TRBD1 (5 bases). V lost 6 bases to trimming and J lost 2 bases, with 20 bases between them. Germline V gene sequence: CDR1 KGHSH, CDR2 LQKENI. This CDR3 has 18 amino acids. CDR3 nucleotides: TGTGCCAGCTCGCCTGAAAGGCAGGGTCTAACTGGGGCCAACGTCCTGACTTTC. Amino acid sequence: CASSPERQGLTGANVLTF.

The chain has TRBV15 and TRBJ2-7; no definite D call. Trimming took 0 bases from V and 9 from J, leaving 18 bases between them. The V gene's germline CDR1 is LNHNV and CDR2 YYDKDF (reference sequence). The CDR3 extends over 15 amino acids. CDR3 in amino acids: CATSRDRAVPDVQYF. CDR3 nucleotides: TGTGCCACCAGCAGAGATAGGGCGGTTCCCGACGTGCAGTACTTC.

The CDR3 DNA reads as TGTGCCAGCAGCCTTACAGGGGGCAATGGCGATGAGCAGTTCTTC. It specifies CASSLTGGNGDEQFF. The genes are TRBV7-9 and TRBJ2-1, with 9 nucleotides matching TRBD1. The CDR3 loop spans 15 amino acids. Unmatched junction bases numbered 10, after V lost 5 bases and J lost 8 bases. Germline V gives CDR1 SEHNR, CDR2 FQNEAQ (reference sequence).

The gene calls are TRBV7-9 and TRBJ2-2; D is uncertain. CDR3 size: 14 residues. With 0 bases removed from V and 4 bases from J, the gap between germline ends came to 6 bases. CDR1 SEHNR and CDR2 FQNEAQ come from the germline V gene (reference sequence). In DNA form, the CDR3 reads TGTGCCAGCAGCTTAGCGTCAACCACCGGGGAGCTGTTTTTT. Translating it yields CASSLASTTGELFF.

A word on this clone: Because the CDR3's place on the DNA is in doubt, the DNA is left out and the CDR3 is given as listed by TCRdb. This chain joins TRBV21-1 and TRBJ2-7; the DNA was not used to check the table's D call, TRBD1. TRBV21-1 is flagged as a pseudogene. The CDR3 comprises 16 residues, both ends counted. The CDR3 sequence: CASSVGDGTVSYEQYF.

The V call is TRBV27, the J call TRBJ2-7; TRBD1 agrees at 8 bases. CDR1 and CDR2 from the germline V gene are MNHEY and SMNVEV (reference sequence). Losses at the gene ends were 3 bases for V and 4 bases for J; bases not matched to a gene: 5. The CDR3 consists of 14 residues. DNA of the CDR3: TGTGCCAGCAGTTTTCGGCAGGGGGCTTACGAGCAGTACTTC. Protein product: CASSFRQGAYEQYF.

The chain couples TRBV7-2 to TRBJ2-7, with D possibly called TRBD1 or TRBD2 (5 bases each). Germline lookup yields CDR1 SGHTA and CDR2 FQGNSA. The V gene lost 5 bases and the J gene lost 2 bases, with 16 bases spanning the gap. CDR3 size: 15 residues. As DNA, the CDR3 is TGTGCCAGCAGCATATCCGGGACGGAGACCTACGAGCAGTACTTC. Protein: CASSISGTETYEQYF.

V and J are TRBV5-1 and TRBJ2-3; 11 nucleotides line up with TRBD2. Germline values: CDR1 SGHRS, CDR2 YFSETQ. The CDR3 loop spans 18 amino acids. After removal of 4 bases from V and 3 bases from J, the junction contained 13 bases not matched to a gene. The CDR3 here is CASSPARVAGGITDTQYF. CDR3 nucleotides: TGCGCCAGCAGCCCAGCGAGGGTAGCGGGGGGGATTACAGATACGCAGTATTTT.

The gene calls are TRBV19 and TRBJ1-1; TRBD1 aligns across 7 bases. Germline V gene sequence: CDR1 LNHDA, CDR2 SQIVND (reference sequence). This CDR3 is 16 amino acids long. Trimming removed 6 bases from V and 3 bases from J; junction bases left unmatched: 13. The CDR3 reads CASRPDRERWDTEAFF. DNA for the CDR3: TGTGCCAGTAGGCCCGACAGGGAACGGTGGGACACTGAAGCTTTCTTT.

This chain uses TRBV10-3 with TRBJ2-7; 8 bases fit TRBD1. J gave up 3 bases and V 5 bases, and 6 bases lay outside the gene matches. The CDR3 loop spans 14 amino acids. Germline V gene sequence: CDR1 ENHRY, CDR2 SYGVKD. As DNA, the CDR3 is TGTGCCATCAGTCGGGACAGGCGCTTCTACGAGCAGTACTTC. As protein: CAISRDRRFYEQYF.

As regards this clone: This CDR3 is also generated by other DNA sequences in the sample. This chain uses TRBV7-2 with TRBJ2-2; D gene uncertain. V dropped 3 bases and J dropped 2 bases, with 7 bases sitting between them. The V gene's germline CDR1 is SGHTA and CDR2 FQGNSA. CDR3 length: 14 amino acids. DNA for the CDR3: TGTGCCAGCAGCTTGAGTAGAAACACCGGGGAGCTGTTTTTT. As protein: CASSLSRNTGELFF. Looking up the rest from reference TRBV7-2 and TRBJ2-2 gives the full variable domain: GAGVSQSPSNKVTEKGKDVELRCDPISGHTALYWYRQSLGQGLEFLIYFQGNSAPDKSGLPSDRFSAERTGGSVSTLTIQRTQQEDSAVYLCASSLSRNTGELFFGEGSRLTVL.

The rearrangement uses TRBV14 and TRBJ1-2; D is possibly TRBD1 (5 bases). Trimming removed 1 base at V and 3 bases at J, with 9 bases between. The germline CDR1 and CDR2 sequences are SGHDN and FVKESK. CDR3 length equals 14 residues. The CDR3 protein is CASSQASGHYGYTF. Here the CDR3 DNA reads TGTGCCAGCAGCCAAGCTTCAGGGCACTATGGCTACACCTTC.

The chain carries TRBV10-3 and TRBJ1-1; no clear D gene. The CDR3 runs 13 residues. The germline V and J ends were trimmed by 3 bases and 7 bases, with 12 bases remaining between them. CDR1 and CDR2 (germline): ENHRY, SYGVKD. The CDR3 DNA sequence: TGTGCCATCAGTGATCCAGGACTGAATGAAGCTTTCTTT. This translates into CAISDPGLNEAFF.

This chain joins TRBV15 and TRBJ2-7; possibly TRBD2 for D (6 bases). The CDR3 totals 16 residues. Trimming stripped 2 bases from V and 1 base from J, with 15 bases between. Germline loops: CDR1 LNHNV, CDR2 YYDKDF (reference sequence). The CDR3 DNA reads as TGTGCCACCAGCAGATTCAATCGGGACTCATCCTACGAGCAGTACTTC. This sequence encodes CATSRFNRDSSYEQYF. Looking up the rest from reference TRBV15 and TRBJ2-7 gives the full variable domain: DAMVIQNPRYQVTQFGKPVTLSCSQTLNHNVMYWYQQKSSQAPKLLFHYYDKDFNNEADTPDNFQSRRPNTSFCFLDIRSPGLGDTAMYLCATSRFNRDSSYEQYFGPGTRLTVT.

This clone is a singleton in its sample. The V and J genes are TRBV4-2 and TRBJ1-2; D might be TRBD1 (6 bases). V lost 0 bases to trimming and J lost 4 bases, with 18 bases between them. Germline CDR1 LGHNA, CDR2 YNFKEQ. The CDR3 loop spans 17 amino acids. This CDR3 reads CASSQDWGAGMGYGYTF. The CDR3 DNA reads TGTGCCAGCAGCCAAGATTGGGGGGCAGGGATGGGCTATGGCTACACCTTC.

The chain links TRBV28 to TRBJ1-2; tentatively, D is TRBD1 (5 bases). Germline V CDR1 and CDR2: MDHEN, SYDVKM. The CDR3 runs 14 residues. The V end was cut by 6 bases, the J end by 1 base, with 12 bases between. The CDR3 DNA reads as TGTGCCAGCAGCATCTCAGGGTTTAACTATGGCTACACCTTC. As protein: CASSISGFNYGYTF.

This clone was recorded only once. The rearrangement uses TRBV5-1 and TRBJ1-2; D perhaps matches TRBD1 (5 bases). The CDR3 spans 14 residues. Germline V gene lookup returns CDR1 SGHRS and CDR2 YFSETQ. Trimming removed 2 bases from V and 4 bases from J, with 12 bases in between. The CDR3 loop reads CASSFWGDGYGYTF. For the CDR3, the DNA is TGCGCCAGCAGCTTTTGGGGGGACGGCTATGGCTACACCTTC.

The CDR3 protein is CASRPEAGDLTGELFF. The CDR3 DNA follows: TGTGCCAGCAGGCCCGAAGCGGGGGACCTCACCGGGGAGCTGTTTTTT. The chain carries TRBV27 and TRBJ2-2, with 8 bases aligning to TRBD2. The V gene's germline CDR1 is MNHEY and CDR2 SMNVEV (reference sequence). V dropped 6 bases and J dropped 4; count of bases not matched to a gene: 10. The CDR3 spans 16 residues.

This clone was counted once. This sequence joins TRBV6-4 and TRBJ1-5, with TRBD1 matching over 7 bases. Germline CDR1 and CDR2: MRHNA and SNTAGT. The CDR3 totals 13 residues. V shed 8 bases and J 6 bases; nucleotides not matched to a gene: 7. The CDR3 region is CASPGGPSQPQHF. In DNA, the CDR3 is TGTGCCAGCCCAGGGGGTCCTAGTCAGCCCCAGCATTTT.

V gene TRBV10-1 combines with J gene TRBJ2-7, with D maybe TRBD1 (6 bases). The CDR3 is 12 residues long. Trimming removed 8 bases at V and 1 base at J, with 9 bases between. In germline, CDR1 is WNHNN, CDR2 SYGVQD (reference sequence). The CDR3 DNA reads as TGCGCCAGCCTCGGACAGTCCTACGAGCAGTACTTC. This gives the protein CASLGQSYEQYF.

This chain connects TRBV2 to TRBJ1-5, with 8 nucleotides matching TRBD1. This CDR3 is built from 14 residues. Germline V lookup: CDR1 SNHLY, CDR2 FYNNEI. The trim removed 2 bases at V and 6 bases at J, leaving 3 bases unmatched. Here the CDR3 DNA reads TGTGCCAGCAGTGAAACACAGGGGGGTCAGCCCCAGCATTTT. Amino acid sequence: CASSETQGGQPQHF.

The V call is TRBV5-4, the J call TRBJ2-5; tentative D call: TRBD1 (5 bases). V was shortened by 2 bases and J by 2 bases, with 10 bases between the two germline ends. Germline CDR1 SGHNT, CDR2 YYREEE (reference sequence). CDR3 size: 14 residues. In DNA, the CDR3 is TGTGCCAGCAGCTTTCGACAGCTGCAAGAGACCCAGTACTTC. It codes for CASSFRQLQETQYF.

The rearrangement joins TRBV19 to TRBJ1-5; TRBD1 aligns across 11 bases. V was pared by 5 bases and J by 6 bases, with 9 bases of the junction left unmatched. The CDR3 runs 16 residues. Germline assignment: CDR1 LNHDA and CDR2 SQIVND (reference sequence). CDR3 loop: CASSSRDRGKGQPQHF. CDR3 DNA sequence: TGTGCCAGTAGTTCAAGGGACAGGGGGAAAGGTCAGCCCCAGCATTTT.

This clone was detected only a few times. The V and J genes are TRBV9 and TRBJ2-5; 9 nucleotides align to TRBD1. V lost 0 bases to trimming and J lost 5 bases; unmatched junction nucleotides: 5. This CDR3 is built from 15 residues. Germline V gives CDR1 SGDLS, CDR2 YYNGEE. CDR3 nucleotides: TGTGCCAGCAGCGTAGGGGACAGGGTCTCCGAGACCCAGTACTTC. Residues: CASSVGDRVSETQYF.

This chain joins TRBV4-1 and TRBJ2-7; possible D gene TRBD1, 5 bases. This CDR3 has 17 amino acids. Trimming cost V 0 bases and J 2 bases, with 17 bases left between them. CDR1 is MGHRA and CDR2 is YSYEKL in the germline V gene. CDR3 sequence: CASSQEVRGSGPYEQYF. In DNA, the CDR3 is TGCGCCAGCAGCCAAGAGGTAAGGGGCTCAGGGCCCTACGAGCAGTACTTC.